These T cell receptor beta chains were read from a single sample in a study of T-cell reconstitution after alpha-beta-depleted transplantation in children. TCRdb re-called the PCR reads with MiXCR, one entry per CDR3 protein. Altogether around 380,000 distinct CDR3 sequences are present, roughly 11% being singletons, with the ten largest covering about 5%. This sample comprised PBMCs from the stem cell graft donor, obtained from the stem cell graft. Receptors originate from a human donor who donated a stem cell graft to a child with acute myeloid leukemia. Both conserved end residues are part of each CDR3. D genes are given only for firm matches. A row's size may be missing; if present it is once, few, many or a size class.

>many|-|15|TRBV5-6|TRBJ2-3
CASSLEQGLTDTQYF
TGTGCCAGCAGCTTGGAACAGGGCCTCACAGATACGCAGTATTTT
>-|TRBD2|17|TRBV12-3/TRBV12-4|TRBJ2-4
CASSQRLAGGVGNIQYF
TGTGCCAGCAGCCAAAGACTAGCGGGAGGTGTTGGAAACATTCAGTACTTC
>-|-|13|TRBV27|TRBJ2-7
CASSSSGGAEQYF
TGTGCCAGCAGTTCCTCCGGTGGGGCCGAGCAGTACTTC
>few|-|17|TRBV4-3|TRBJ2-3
CASSQDNLASTPDTQYF
TGCGCCAGCAGCCAAGATAACTTGGCCTCCACCCCAGATACGCAGTATTTT
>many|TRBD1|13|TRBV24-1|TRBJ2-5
CATSGDRAETQYF
TGTGCCACCAGTGGAGACAGGGCAGAGACCCAGTACTTC
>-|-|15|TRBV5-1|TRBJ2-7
CASSLAVMDSYEQYF
TGCGCCAGCAGCTTGGCAGTAATGGACAGCTACGAGCAGTACTTC
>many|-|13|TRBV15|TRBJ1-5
CATSRVGNQPQHF
TGTGCCACCAGCAGAGTCGGAAATCAGCCCCAGCATTTT
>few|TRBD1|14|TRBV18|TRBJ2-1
CASSWDSQYNEQFF
TGTGCCAGCTCTTGGGACAGCCAATACAATGAGCAGTTCTTC
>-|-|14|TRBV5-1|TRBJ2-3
CASSPDSGTDTQYF
TGCGCCAGCAGCCCGGACAGTGGCACAGATACGCAGTATTTT
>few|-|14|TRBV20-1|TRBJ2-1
CSAARPGLSNEQFF
TGCAGTGCCGCACGTCCGGGGCTCAGCAATGAGCAGTTCTTC
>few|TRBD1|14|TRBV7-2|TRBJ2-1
CATPKQGTHNEQFF
TGTGCCACCCCTAAACAGGGGACCCACAATGAGCAGTTCTTC
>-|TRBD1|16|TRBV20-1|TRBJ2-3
CSARVPGTGITDTQYF
TGCAGTGCTAGAGTTCCAGGGACAGGGATTACAGATACGCAGTATTTT
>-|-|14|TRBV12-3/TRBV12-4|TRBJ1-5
CASSWDGYNQPQHF
TGTGCCAGCAGTTGGGACGGTTACAATCAGCCCCAGCATTTT
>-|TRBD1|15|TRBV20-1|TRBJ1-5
CSARGPGQGAQPQHF
TGCAGTGCTAGAGGACCGGGACAGGGGGCACAGCCCCAGCATTTT
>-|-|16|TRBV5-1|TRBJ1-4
CASSLVALATNEKLFF
TGCGCCAGCAGCTTGGTCGCACTTGCAACTAATGAAAAACTGTTTTTT
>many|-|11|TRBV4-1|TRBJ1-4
CASSQREKLFF
TGCGCCAGCAGCCAACGTGAAAAACTGTTTTTT
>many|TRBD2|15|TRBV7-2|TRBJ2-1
CASSQPGLGYNEQFF
TGTGCCAGCAGCCAACCGGGACTAGGGTACAATGAGCAGTTCTTC
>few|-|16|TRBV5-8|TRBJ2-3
CASTPLRRGGEDTQYF
TGTGCCAGCACCCCTCTACGGCGGGGCGGGGAAGATACGCAGTATTTT
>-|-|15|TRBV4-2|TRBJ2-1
CASSQVADSYNEQFF
TGTGCCAGCAGCCAAGTGGCGGACTCCTACAATGAGCAGTTCTTC
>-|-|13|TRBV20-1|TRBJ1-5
CSGIEGVYQPQHF
TGCAGTGGGATAGAGGGAGTCTATCAGCCCCAGCATTTT
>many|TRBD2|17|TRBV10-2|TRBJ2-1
CASRGTVAGGPYNEQFF
TGCGCCAGCAGAGGGACAGTTGCGGGAGGGCCTTACAATGAGCAGTTCTTC
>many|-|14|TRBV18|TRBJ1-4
CASSPDIPGEKLFF
TGTGCCAGCTCACCCGACATACCGGGTGAAAAACTGTTTTTT
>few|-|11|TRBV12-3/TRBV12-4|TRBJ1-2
CASRRLYGYTF
TGTGCCAGCAGGAGACTCTATGGCTACACCTTC
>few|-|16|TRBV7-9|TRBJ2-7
CASSSSARVGIYEQYF
TGTGCCAGCAGCTCCTCGGCCAGGGTGGGGATATACGAGCAGTACTTC
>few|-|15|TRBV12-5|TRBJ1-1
CASGSPFLGITEAFF
TGTGCTAGTGGTTCCCCCTTTTTGGGGATCACTGAAGCTTTCTTT
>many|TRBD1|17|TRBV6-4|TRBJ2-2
CASSASRQGPNTGELFF
TGTGCCAGCAGTGCCTCTAGACAGGGGCCAAACACCGGGGAGCTGTTTTTT
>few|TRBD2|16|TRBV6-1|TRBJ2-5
CASTRTGTRGQETQYF
TGTGCCAGCACCCGAACCGGGACTAGGGGACAAGAGACCCAGTACTTC
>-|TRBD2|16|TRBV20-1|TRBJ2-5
CCANRLAGGWKETQYF
TGCTGTGCTAATAGGCTAGCGGGAGGGTGGAAGGAGACCCAGTACTTC